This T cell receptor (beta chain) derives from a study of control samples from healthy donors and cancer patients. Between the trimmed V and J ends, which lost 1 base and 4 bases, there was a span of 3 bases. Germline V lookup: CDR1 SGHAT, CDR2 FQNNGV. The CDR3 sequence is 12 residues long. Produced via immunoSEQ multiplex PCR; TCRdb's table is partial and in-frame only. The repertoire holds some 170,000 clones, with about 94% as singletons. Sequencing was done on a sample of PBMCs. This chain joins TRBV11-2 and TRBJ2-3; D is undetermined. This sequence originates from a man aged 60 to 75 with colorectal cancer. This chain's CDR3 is CASSLVPDTQYF. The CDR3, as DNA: TGTGCCAGCAGCTTAGTCCCAGATACGCAGTATTTT. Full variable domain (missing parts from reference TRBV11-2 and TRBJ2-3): EAGVAQSPRYKIIEKRQSVAFWCNPISGHATLYWYQQILGQGPKLLIQFQNNGVVDDSQLPKDRFSAERLKGVDSTLKIQPAKLEDSAVYLCASSLVPDTQYFGPGTRLTVL.